One sample yielded the 16 T cell receptor beta chains listed below, sequenced in a study of CXCR3-negative and CXCR3-positive naive CD8 T cells. Preparation of TRB cDNA libraries relied on 5' RACE carrying UMI labels. TCRdb re-called the 5' RACE reads; one entry per CDR3 protein, DNA not given. The sample includes approximately 88,000 distinct CDR3 sequences. The sample was naive CXCR3- CD8+ T cells from blood. Sample subset: CD45RO-CCR7+CD27+CD95- naive CD8+ T cells lacking CXCR3 (TNR3-). These receptors were taken from a human donor in good health. Some clones in this sample may be carry-over from other donors' samples.

This chain uses TRBV4-1 with TRBJ2-1; TCRdb indicates TRBD2, and absent DNA this call remains unverified. The CDR3 runs 17 residues. Germline CDR1 reads MGHRA; CDR2 reads YSYEKL. This chain's CDR3 is CASSQGGQTSGVNEQFF.

The CDR3 sequence is CASSPRDSFNEKLFF. V usage is TRBV6-6 and J usage is TRBJ1-4; the TCRdb D gene call, TRBD1, has no DNA to confirm it. The germline gives CDR1 MNHNY, CDR2 SVGAGI (reference sequence). The CDR3 extends over 15 amino acids.

This rearrangement joins TRBV24-1 to TRBJ2-1; TCRdb returns TRBD2, unconfirmable since there is no DNA. The CDR3 is 14 residues long. The germline V gene has CDR1 KGHDR and CDR2 SFDVKD. CDR3 protein: CATSDPSTSNEQFF.

The V call is TRBV20-1, the J call TRBJ2-7. The germline V gene encodes CDR1 DFQATT and CDR2 SNEGSKA (reference sequence). The CDR3 is 13 residues long. CDR3: CSARSRLSYEQYF.

The chain uses TRBV7-9 and TRBJ2-1. CDR1 SEHNR and CDR2 FQNEAQ come from the germline V gene (reference sequence). The CDR3 runs 12 residues. CDR3 amino acids: CASSLMVPEQFF.

The CDR3 protein is CASSQRPLTDTQYF. V is TRBV4-3 and J is TRBJ2-3; TCRdb outputs TRBD1, but without DNA this stays unchecked. The germline gives CDR1 LGHNA, CDR2 YSLEER. The CDR3 runs to 14 residues.

The chain combines TRBV29-1 with TRBJ2-5; TCRdb calls TRBD2, which cannot be checked without DNA. This CDR3 has 14 amino acids. Germline V gives CDR1 SQVTM, CDR2 ANQGSEA. The CDR3 sequence is CSVGSLPRGETQYF.

V is TRBV14 and J is TRBJ2-7. Germline V gene lookup returns CDR1 SGHDN and CDR2 FVKESK. The CDR3 spans 15 residues. Here the CDR3 reads CASSQEVASLYEQYF. The full variable domain, in which reference TRBV14 and TRBJ2-7 provide the parts outside the CDR3, is EAGVTQFPSHSVIEKGQTVTLRCDPISGHDNLYWYRRVMGKEIKFLLHFVKESKQDESGMPNNRFLAERTGGTYSTLKVQPAELEDSGVYFCASSQEVASLYEQYFGPGTRLTVT.

This rearrangement joins TRBV29-1 to TRBJ2-2; no DNA is available, so the TRBD1 call from TCRdb remains unchecked. Germline CDR1 is SQVTM and CDR2 is ANQGSEA. The CDR3 covers 16 residues. The CDR3 region is CSVWGPGTVNTGELFF.

The gene calls are TRBV28 and TRBJ2-1; TCRdb's D gene call, TRBD1, goes unchecked for lack of DNA. The germline CDR1 and CDR2 sequences are MDHEN and SYDVKM. The CDR3 sequence is 18 residues long. CDR3 amino acids: CASSLRTGRRGLDNEQFF. Full variable domain (remainder filled in from reference TRBV28 and TRBJ2-1): DVKVTQSSRYLVKRTGEKVFLECVQDMDHENMFWYRQDPGLGLRLIYFSYDVKMKEKGDIPEGYSVSREKKERFSLILESASTNQTSMYLCASSLRTGRRGLDNEQFFGPGTRLTVL.

The V and J genes are TRBV20-1 and TRBJ2-3; TCRdb's assignment of TRBD2 cannot be checked, as there is no DNA. This CDR3 has 17 amino acids. Germline CDR1 reads DFQATT; CDR2 reads SNEGSKA (reference sequence). The CDR3 here is CSARDWVLAGGPDTQYF.

The genes are TRBV20-1 and TRBJ2-7; the TRBD1 assignment by TCRdb is unverifiable without DNA. CDR3 length equals 15 residues. Germline V gene data show CDR1 as DFQATT and CDR2 as SNEGSKA (reference sequence). CDR3 sequence reads: CSARSNLPRGDEQYF.

The CDR3 sequence: CSVETETDTQYF. The rearrangement joins TRBV29-1 to TRBJ2-3. The CDR3 spans 12 residues. Germline CDR1 and CDR2: SQVTM and ANQGSEA.

The CDR3 here is CASRWTSGTQNEQFF. The chain is built from TRBV5-1 and TRBJ2-1; the D gene TCRdb calls, TRBD2, cannot be checked with no DNA. The CDR3 consists of 15 residues. Germline loops: CDR1 SGHRS, CDR2 YFSETQ. Supplemented by reference TRBV5-1 and TRBJ2-1, the full variable domain reads KAGVTQTPRYLIKTRGQQVTLSCSPISGHRSVSWYQQTPGQGLQFLFEYFSETQRNKGNFPGRFSGRQFSNSRSEMNVSTLELGDSALYLCASRWTSGTQNEQFFGPGTRLTVL.

This chain joins TRBV29-1 and TRBJ2-3; there is no DNA to check the TCRdb D call of TRBD2. Germline values: CDR1 SQVTM, CDR2 ANQGSEA. This CDR3 is 12 amino acids long. The CDR3 reads CSFRLVDDTQYF.

The chain is built from TRBV7-6 and TRBJ2-5; TCRdb indicates TRBD2, and absent DNA this call remains unverified. The CDR3 has 14 residues. Germline values: CDR1 SGHVS, CDR2 FNYEAQ. The CDR3 loop reads CASSQPSGQETQYF.